The clone carrying this T cell receptor (beta chain) showed up just once. What it binds is unknown. Since a much larger clone is just one base distant, this may be a read error. The sample originates from a study of regulatory T cells in long-lasting Graves disease. Study findings and constraints: There were preferences for TRBV28, TRBJ1-2 and TRBJ2-5 in persistent disease.

V lost 5 bases, J lost 9 bases, and 23 bases lay in between. CDR1 is KGHSH and CDR2 is LQKENI in the germline V gene. This CDR3 has 16 amino acids. Time point given: newly diagnosed GD, antithyroid drugs for less than 3 months. The authors made the TCR library using RNA they extracted from PBMCs. Assembly of TCR beta libraries relied on iRepertoire HTBI primers together with Arm-PCR of CDR3 regions. One entry per CDR3 protein, called by TCRdb with MiXCR from the multiplex PCR reads. This sample has 350,000 to 500,000 distinct CDR3 sequences; about 15% occur once, and the top ten carry approximately 17%. The same data also contributed to another study, on T cells in Graves' hyperthyroidism and ophthalmopathy. That report adds: Each diagnosis was grounded in clinical symptoms, serum thyroxine and TRAb, thyroid ultrasound, and orbital computed tomography.

This TCR was sampled from a woman aged 50 to 60 with Graves disease. Here the sequenced sample was peripheral blood mononuclear cells (PBMCs), taken at new diagnosis, from a patient treated with antithyroid drugs. This chain uses TRBV18 with TRBJ2-1; TRBD2 is a possible D gene (5 bases). CDR3 region: CASSESAARGPGEQFF. For the CDR3, the DNA is TGTGCCAGCTCAGAGTCTGCAGCGAGAGGGCCGGGTGAGCAGTTCTTC. Together with reference TRBV18 and TRBJ2-1, the CDR3 gives the full variable domain: NAGVMQNPRHLVRRRGQEARLRCSPMKGHSHVYWYRQLPEEGLKFMVYLQKENIIDESGMPKERFSAEFPKEGPSILRIQQVVRGDSAAYFCASSESAARGPGEQFFGPGTRLTVL.